The 16 T cell receptor beta chains given below trace back to one sample, sequenced in a study of regulatory T cells in long-lasting Graves disease. The sample's time point: newly diagnosed GD, antithyroid drugs for less than 3 months. After RNA was extracted from PBMCs, the TCR library was made from it. Building of the TCR beta libraries involved iRepertoire HTBI primers and Arm-PCR of CDR3 regions. TCRdb ran MiXCR on the multiplex PCR reads and lists one entry per CDR3 protein. This sample carries a few hundred thousand distinct CDR3 sequences, 12% of them seen once, and the ten largest clones take 18%. This sample also appeared in a second study, on T cells in Graves' hyperthyroidism and ophthalmopathy.

The sequencing here drew on peripheral blood mononuclear cells (PBMCs), taken at new diagnosis, from a patient treated with antithyroid drugs. The receptors stem from a woman between 18 and 29 years old with Graves disease.

To note about this clonotype: This may stem from a read error, because a much larger clone lies one nucleotide away. V gene TRBV6-9 combines with J gene TRBJ1-5, with unresolved D. Germline-derived CDR1 and CDR2 are MNHGY and SVAAGI. The CDR3 runs 17 residues. The DNA of the CDR3 is TGTGCCAGCAGTTACGTGGGCGGATTTCAGCTCAATCAGCCCCGGCATTTT. Its protein is CASSYVGGFQLNQPRHF.

This clonotype was counted many times. This rearrangement joins TRBV11-2 to TRBJ2-1; D may be TRBD2 (5 bases). V lost 5 bases, J lost 12 bases, and 14 bases lay in between. Germline-derived CDR1 and CDR2 are SGHAT and FQNNGV. The CDR3 spans 12 residues. The CDR3 sequence is CASSHGLVGQFF. The CDR3 DNA reads as TGTGCCAGCAGCCATGGACTTGTTGGGCAGTTCTTC.

As regards this clonotype: A much larger clone sits a single nucleotide away, making a read error possible. The chain combines TRBV7-8 with TRBJ2-7; D is ambiguous. This CDR3 is 12 amino acids long. The germline gives CDR1 SGHVS, CDR2 FQNEAQ. In DNA form, the CDR3 reads TGTGCCATCAGCGCCACCCCCTACGAGCAGTACTTC. This gives the protein CAISATPYEQYF.

V gene TRBV5-1 combines with J gene TRBJ1-6; 8 bases are a match to TRBD1. Germline values: CDR1 SGHRS, CDR2 YFSETQ. The CDR3 spans 16 residues. The V gene end was trimmed by 3 bases and the J gene end by 7 bases; junction bases not matched to a gene: 9. The CDR3 loop is CASSWGDRGGNSPLHF. The CDR3 region has the DNA TGCGCCAGCAGCTGGGGTGACAGGGGAGGGAATTCACCCCTCCACTTT.

This clonotype was observed a few times. A much larger clone lies a single base off, so this may be a read error. The chain recombines TRBV7-9 with TRBJ2-1; TRBD2 aligns across 8 bases. In germline, CDR1 is SEHNR, CDR2 FQNEAQ (reference sequence). The CDR3 contains 17 residues. This CDR3 reads CASSFQGTRASGDEQLF. The CDR3, as DNA: TGTGCCAGCAGCTTCCAAGGGACTAGAGCATCAGGGGACGAGCAGCTCTTC.

This clonotype appeared many times. The gene calls are TRBV5-1 and TRBJ2-7, with D perhaps matching TRBD2 (5 bases). In germline, CDR1 is SGHRS, CDR2 YFSETQ. This CDR3 spans 14 amino acids. V was trimmed by 0 bases and J by 5 bases, leaving 12 bases between them. The CDR3 protein is CASSLGGWRNEQYF. The CDR3, as DNA: TGCGCCAGCAGCTTGGGGGGATGGAGGAACGAGCAGTACTTC. Using reference TRBV5-1 and TRBJ2-7 for the parts outside the CDR3, the full variable domain is KAGVTQTPRYLIKTRGQQVTLSCSPISGHRSVSWYQQTPGQGLQFLFEYFSETQRNKGNFPGRFSGRQFSNSRSEMNVSTLELGDSALYLCASSLGGWRNEQYFGPGTRLTVT.

The chain uses TRBV6-5 and TRBJ2-7, with D possibly matching TRBD1 (6 bases). The V end was cut by 2 bases, the J end by 5 bases, with 16 bases between. The CDR3 has 15 amino acids. Germline V CDR1 and CDR2: MNHEY, SVGAGI. In DNA form, the CDR3 reads TGTGCCAGCAGTTACGGAACAACAGGGTGGGACGAGCAGTACTTC. Translating gives CASSYGTTGWDEQYF.

In this sample, this clonotype turned up a few times. This chain connects TRBV19 to TRBJ1-1; D call uncertain. Germline-derived CDR1 and CDR2 are LNHDA and SQIVND (reference sequence). Trimming took off 6 bases at V and 0 bases at J, with 8 bases between the two ends. The CDR3 sequence is 13 residues long. The DNA for the CDR3 is TGTGCCAGTAGAATTAAGATGAACACTGAAGCTTTCTTT. This codes for CASRIKMNTEAFF. Variable domain in full (rest from reference TRBV19 and TRBJ1-1): DGGITQSPKYLFRKEGQNVTLSCEQNLNHDAMYWYRQDPGQGLRLIYYSQIVNDFQKGDIAEGYSVSREKKESFPLTVTSAQKNPTAFYLCASRIKMNTEAFFGQGTRLTVV.

In its sample, this clonotype was seen a few times. The V and J genes are TRBV7-2 and TRBJ2-3, with TRBD2 as a possible D gene (5 bases). Germline assignment: CDR1 SGHTA and CDR2 FQGNSA. With 5 bases removed from V and 6 bases from J, the gap between germline ends came to 12 bases. This CDR3 has 13 residues. The chain's CDR3 is CASSPGVGDTQYF. The CDR3 DNA reads TGTGCCAGCAGCCCCGGGGTTGGGGATACGCAGTATTTT.

This clonotype was picked up many times. The chain is built from TRBV6-1 and TRBJ1-1; TRBD1 agrees at 7 bases. In germline, CDR1 is MNHNS, CDR2 SASEGT. CDR3 length: 14 amino acids. V lost 9 bases to trimming and J lost 0 bases; unmatched junction nucleotides: 7. The CDR3 sequence: CASLRGRMNTEAFF. The CDR3 DNA sequence: TGTGCCAGTCTCAGGGGGAGGATGAACACTGAAGCTTTCTTT.

This clonotype was counted many times. The chain couples TRBV5-1 to TRBJ2-1; 8 bases match TRBD1. After removal of 3 bases from V and 12 bases from J, the junction contained 2 bases not matched to a gene. Germline-derived CDR1 and CDR2 are SGHRS and YFSETQ. This CDR3 comprises 11 residues. The CDR3 sequence: CASSWTGWQFF. The CDR3 coding sequence is TGCGCCAGCAGCTGGACAGGGTGGCAGTTCTTC.

This clonotype was recorded at least ten times. The chain carries TRBV7-2 and TRBJ2-7; D call uncertain. V was shortened by 1 base and J by 0 bases, with 13 bases between the two germline ends. The CDR3 is made up of 16 amino acids. The V gene's germline CDR1 is SGHTA and CDR2 FQGNSA. For the CDR3, the DNA is TGTGCCAGCAGCTTAGAAATGTTTGGCAGCTCCTACGAGCAGTACGTC. Protein: CASSLEMFGSSYEQYV.

This clonotype was found many times. This chain connects TRBV7-9 to TRBJ2-5; TRBD2 aligns across 8 bases. The CDR3 loop spans 15 amino acids. The trim removed 1 base at V and 5 bases at J, leaving 6 bases unmatched. The germline CDR1 and CDR2 sequences are SEHNR and FQNEAQ (reference sequence). This chain's CDR3 is CASSLEIAGLETQYF. As DNA, the CDR3 is TGTGCCAGCAGCTTAGAGATAGCGGGATTGGAGACCCAGTACTTC.

In this sample, this clonotype turned up once. V and J are TRBV19 and TRBJ2-1; D uncertain. This CDR3 contains 12 residues. Germline V gene sequence: CDR1 LNHDA, CDR2 SQIVND (reference sequence). V lost 8 bases to trimming and J lost 4 bases, with 9 bases between them. CDR3 residues: CASSREYNEQFF. The DNA for the CDR3 is TGTGCCAGTTCTAGGGAATACAATGAGCAGTTCTTC.

This clonotype was found many times. V and J are TRBV2 and TRBJ2-5; 7 nucleotides match TRBD2. The CDR3 is made up of 15 amino acids. Germline V lookup: CDR1 SNHLY, CDR2 FYNNEI. Germline trimming cut 3 bases from V and 2 bases from J; bases unmatched to any gene: 6. The CDR3 DNA reads TGTGCCAGCAGTGAGTTCAAAGCGGGGCAAGAGACCCAGTACTTC. This codes for CASSEFKAGQETQYF.

As regards this clonotype: Only one base separates this from a far larger clonotype, so it likely reflects a read error. The gene calls are TRBV3-2 and TRBJ2-4; the listed D gene, TRBD2, was not tested against the DNA. TRBV3-2 counts as a pseudogene. There are 19 residues in the CDR3. This CDR3 is CASSQGWLPGTSPKNIQYF. Here the CDR3 DNA reads TGTGCCAGCAGCCAAGGTTGGCTTCCTGGGACTAGCCCTAAAAACATTCAGTACTTC.